This entry describes one T cell receptor beta chain. The sample originates from a study of blood T cells in healthy people across ages. PCR was performed a second time for 7 to 11 cycles using a sample-barcoded 5' primer and a J-beta primer mix. One entry per CDR3 protein, called by TCRdb with MiXCR from the 5' RACE reads. The data contain roughly 1.5 million distinct CDR3 sequences, approximately 43% of them singletons. The V end lost 2 bases, the J end lost 2 bases, and 13 bases lay between the germline ends. This CDR3 is 14 amino acids long. CDR1 and CDR2 from the germline V gene are DFQATT and SNEGSKA (reference sequence).

The chain is built from TRBV20-1 and TRBJ2-7; D is unresolved. The origin of this receptor is a woman between 18 and 29 years old in good health. Sequencing was carried out using blood. The CDR3 nucleotides read TGCAGTGCTAGACCTCCTGGCAGCGCCTACGAGCAGTACTTC. Protein sequence: CSARPPGSAYEQYF.